These T cell receptor beta chains were read from a single sample in a study of memory CD4+ T cells and cytomegalovirus serostatus. Method: immunoSEQ multiplex PCR; TCRdb's copy keeps in-frame clones and lacks some. The repertoire holds under 55,000 clones, with around four fifths as singletons. The sample consisted of memory CD4+ T cells from blood. These receptors all stem from an adult in good health and CMV-seropositive. CDR3s include the opening cysteine and the closing phenylalanine or tryptophan. The D gene is left open where the match is weak. Where a row states a size, it is once, few, many or the class of an expanded clone; other rows omit it.

d_call: NA
clone_size: few
j_call: TRBJ1-1
v_call: TRBV30
cdr3_aa: CAWSGAAEAFF
cdr3_nt: TGTGCCTGGAGTGGGGCGGCTGAAGCTTTCTTT

d_call: TRBD2
clone_size: NA
j_call: TRBJ2-4
v_call: TRBV9
cdr3_aa: CASSPGLAGGVNIQYF
cdr3_nt: TGTGCCAGCAGCCCCGGACTAGCGGGGGGAGTAAACATTCAGTACTTC

d_call: TRBD2
clone_size: NA
j_call: TRBJ2-7
v_call: TRBV6-1
cdr3_aa: CASSSPGLAGQQYF
cdr3_nt: TGTGCCAGCAGTTCTCCGGGACTAGCGGGACAGCAGTACTTC

d_call: TRBD2
clone_size: NA
j_call: TRBJ2-7
v_call: TRBV4-1
cdr3_aa: CASSQVPGTSGISYEQYF
cdr3_nt: TGCGCCAGCAGCCAAGTCCCCGGGACTAGCGGAATCTCCTACGAGCAGTACTTC

d_call: NA
clone_size: NA
j_call: TRBJ1-5
v_call: TRBV28
cdr3_aa: CASITGRNQPQHF
cdr3_nt: TGTGCCAGCATTACAGGACGCAATCAGCCCCAGCATTTT

d_call: NA
clone_size: NA
j_call: TRBJ2-5
v_call: TRBV9
cdr3_aa: CASSQRQGQETQYF
cdr3_nt: TGTGCCAGCAGCCAACGACAAGGCCAAGAGACCCAGTACTTC

d_call: NA
clone_size: once
j_call: TRBJ1-4
v_call: TRBV7-9
cdr3_aa: CASSPTGMKLFF
cdr3_nt: TGTGCCAGCAGCCCAACGGGGATGAAACTGTTTTTT

d_call: TRBD2
clone_size: NA
j_call: TRBJ2-7
v_call: TRBV7-8
cdr3_aa: CASSLSLAGALNEQYF
cdr3_nt: TGTGCCAGCAGCTTAAGTCTAGCGGGAGCTCTCAACGAGCAGTACTTC

d_call: TRBD1
clone_size: NA
j_call: TRBJ1-5
v_call: TRBV29-1
cdr3_aa: CSVSSGDSQPQHF
cdr3_nt: TGCAGCGTATCCTCAGGGGACAGTCAGCCCCAGCATTTT

d_call: TRBD1
clone_size: NA
j_call: TRBJ1-3
v_call: TRBV7-8
cdr3_aa: CASSSARGATGGNTIYF
cdr3_nt: TGTGCCAGCAGCTCTGCCAGGGGGGCCACCGGGGGAAACACCATATATTTT

d_call: TRBD1
clone_size: NA
j_call: TRBJ1-5
v_call: TRBV5-1
cdr3_aa: CASSLRTGSQPQHF
cdr3_nt: TGCGCCAGCAGCTTGAGGACAGGGTCTCAGCCCCAGCATTTT

d_call: NA
clone_size: NA
j_call: TRBJ2-1
v_call: TRBV6-5
cdr3_aa: CASSSVAGRSYNEQFF
cdr3_nt: TGTGCCAGCAGTTCTGTCGCAGGGCGGTCCTACAATGAGCAGTTCTTC

d_call: NA
clone_size: NA
j_call: TRBJ2-5
v_call: TRBV7-9
cdr3_aa: CASSSDRQETQYF
cdr3_nt: TGTGCCAGCAGCTCCGACAGACAAGAGACCCAGTACTTC

d_call: NA
clone_size: NA
j_call: TRBJ1-4
v_call: TRBV9
cdr3_aa: CASSVRGGAEKLFF
cdr3_nt: TGTGCCAGCAGCGTTAGAGGAGGGGCTGAAAAACTGTTTTTT

d_call: NA
clone_size: NA
j_call: TRBJ1-4
v_call: TRBV5-6
cdr3_aa: CASSLARGVWALEKLFF
cdr3_nt: TGTGCCAGCAGCTTGGCTAGGGGAGTCTGGGCTCTTGAAAAACTGTTTTTT

d_call: NA
clone_size: once
j_call: TRBJ2-3
v_call: TRBV19
cdr3_aa: CASSFRPAGLRRSTQYF
cdr3_nt: TGTGCCAGTAGTTTTAGACCCGCGGGCCTTCGACGGAGTACGCAGTATTTT

d_call: NA
clone_size: NA
j_call: TRBJ1-1
v_call: TRBV5-1
cdr3_aa: CASSSLGRGGKRTEAFF
cdr3_nt: TGCGCCAGCAGTTCGCTTGGGAGGGGCGGTAAGAGAACTGAAGCTTTCTTT

d_call: TRBD1
clone_size: NA
j_call: TRBJ1-2
v_call: TRBV5-1
cdr3_aa: CASSSAPQGIYGYTF
cdr3_nt: TGCGCCAGCAGCTCAGCCCCACAGGGGATCTATGGCTACACCTTC

d_call: TRBD2
clone_size: NA
j_call: TRBJ2-1
v_call: TRBV7-7
cdr3_aa: CASSLGTSGTYNEQFF
cdr3_nt: TGTGCTAGCAGCTTGGGGACTAGCGGAACCTACAATGAGCAGTTCTTC

d_call: TRBD1
clone_size: NA
j_call: TRBJ1-3
v_call: TRBV27
cdr3_aa: CASSLTGDFPSGNTIYF
cdr3_nt: TGTGCCAGCAGCCTGACAGGGGATTTCCCCTCTGGAAACACCATATATTTT

d_call: TRBD2
clone_size: NA
j_call: TRBJ2-1
v_call: TRBV7-8
cdr3_aa: CASSLPTSFGGSSYNEQFF
cdr3_nt: TGTGCCAGCAGCTTACCTACTAGCTTCGGGGGGAGCTCCTACAATGAGCAGTTCTTC

d_call: TRBD2
clone_size: NA
j_call: TRBJ2-7
v_call: TRBV27
cdr3_aa: CASSLGEGSLYEQYF
cdr3_nt: TGTGCCAGCAGTTTGGGGGAGGGGAGCCTCTACGAGCAGTACTTC

d_call: TRBD1
clone_size: NA
j_call: TRBJ1-3
v_call: TRBV18
cdr3_aa: CASSPRTGLDTIYF
cdr3_nt: TGTGCCAGCTCCCCCCGGACAGGTTTGGACACCATATATTTT

d_call: NA
clone_size: NA
j_call: TRBJ2-7
v_call: TRBV11-2
cdr3_aa: CASSPLNRRGVYEQYF
cdr3_nt: TGTGCCAGCAGCCCTTTAAACCGGAGAGGGGTCTACGAGCAGTACTTC

d_call: NA
clone_size: few
j_call: TRBJ1-3
v_call: TRBV7-9
cdr3_aa: CASSLGHSGNTIYF
cdr3_nt: TGTGCCAGCAGCTTAGGACACTCTGGAAACACCATATATTTT

d_call: NA
clone_size: NA
j_call: TRBJ1-3
v_call: TRBV15
cdr3_aa: CATSRDLGGGNTIYF
cdr3_nt: TGTGCCACCAGCAGAGATCTTGGGGGTGGAAACACCATATATTTT

d_call: TRBD1
clone_size: NA
j_call: TRBJ1-5
v_call: TRBV30
cdr3_aa: CAWNGQGAFQPQHF
cdr3_nt: TGTGCCTGGAACGGACAGGGGGCATTTCAGCCCCAGCATTTT

d_call: NA
clone_size: NA
j_call: TRBJ2-5
v_call: TRBV27
cdr3_aa: CASSARGAGGLETQYF
cdr3_nt: TGTGCCAGCAGTGCCCGAGGGGCCGGCGGACTCGAGACCCAGTACTTC

d_call: TRBD1
clone_size: NA
j_call: TRBJ1-1
v_call: TRBV5-1
cdr3_aa: CASRKDRGDTEAFF
cdr3_nt: TGCGCCAGCAGAAAAGACAGGGGGGACACTGAAGCTTTCTTT

d_call: TRBD1
clone_size: NA
j_call: TRBJ2-3
v_call: TRBV5-1
cdr3_aa: CASSLGGQVDTQYF
cdr3_nt: TGCGCCAGCAGCTTAGGGGGCCAAGTAGATACGCAGTATTTT

d_call: NA
clone_size: few
j_call: TRBJ1-6
v_call: TRBV5-1
cdr3_aa: CASSLEGGLYSPLHF
cdr3_nt: TGCGCCAGCAGCTTGGAGGGGGGGCTCTATTCACCCCTCCACTTT

d_call: NA
clone_size: NA
j_call: TRBJ1-6
v_call: TRBV7-6
cdr3_aa: CASSQSTEQNSPLHF
cdr3_nt: TGTGCCAGCAGCCAATCCACAGAACAGAATTCACCCCTCCACTTT

d_call: NA
clone_size: NA
j_call: TRBJ2-1
v_call: TRBV29-1
cdr3_aa: CSVGESRNEQFF
cdr3_nt: TGCAGCGTTGGGGAGAGTAGGAATGAGCAGTTCTTC

d_call: TRBD1
clone_size: NA
j_call: TRBJ1-5
v_call: TRBV19
cdr3_aa: CATTRTGWVNQPQHF
cdr3_nt: TGTGCCACAACTCGGACAGGGTGGGTCAATCAGCCCCAGCATTTT

d_call: TRBD2
clone_size: NA
j_call: TRBJ2-1
v_call: TRBV5-8
cdr3_aa: CASSFLAASYNEQFF
cdr3_nt: TGTGCCAGCAGCTTTCTAGCGGCCTCCTACAATGAGCAGTTCTTC

d_call: TRBD1
clone_size: NA
j_call: TRBJ2-7
v_call: TRBV29-1
cdr3_aa: CSVRTGKHEQYF
cdr3_nt: TGCAGCGTCCGGACAGGAAAGCACGAGCAGTACTTC